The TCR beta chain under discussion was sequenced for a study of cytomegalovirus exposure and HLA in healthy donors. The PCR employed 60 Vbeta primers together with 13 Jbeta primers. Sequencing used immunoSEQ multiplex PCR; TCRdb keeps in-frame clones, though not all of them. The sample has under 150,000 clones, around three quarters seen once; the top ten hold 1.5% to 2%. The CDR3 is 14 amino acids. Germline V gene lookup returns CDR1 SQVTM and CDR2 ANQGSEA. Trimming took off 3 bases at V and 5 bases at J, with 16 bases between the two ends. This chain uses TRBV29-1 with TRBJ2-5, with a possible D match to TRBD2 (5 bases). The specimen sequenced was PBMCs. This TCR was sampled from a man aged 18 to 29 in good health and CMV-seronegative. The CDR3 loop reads CSVEGEQFLETQYF. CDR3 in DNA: TGCAGCGTTGAGGGAGAGCAGTTTCTGGAGACCCAGTACTTC.